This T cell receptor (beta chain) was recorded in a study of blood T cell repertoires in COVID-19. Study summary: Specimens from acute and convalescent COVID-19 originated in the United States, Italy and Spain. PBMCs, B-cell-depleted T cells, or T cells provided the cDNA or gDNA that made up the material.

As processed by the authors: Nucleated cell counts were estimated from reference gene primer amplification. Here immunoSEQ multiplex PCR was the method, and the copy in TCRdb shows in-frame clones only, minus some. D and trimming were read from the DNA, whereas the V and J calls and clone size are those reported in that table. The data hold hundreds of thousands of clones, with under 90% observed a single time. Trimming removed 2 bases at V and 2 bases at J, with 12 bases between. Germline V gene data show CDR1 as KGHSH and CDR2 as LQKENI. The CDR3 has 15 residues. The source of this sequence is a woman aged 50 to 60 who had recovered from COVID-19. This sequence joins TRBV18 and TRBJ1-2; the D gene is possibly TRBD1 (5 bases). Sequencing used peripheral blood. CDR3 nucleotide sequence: TGTGCCAGCTCACCATCGACAGAACCAAACTATGGCTACACCTTC. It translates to CASSPSTEPNYGYTF.